This TCR beta chain is drawn from a study of cytomegalovirus exposure and HLA in healthy donors. Study-level points and caveats: In a later analysis, TCR beta V- and J-gene trimming showed a link to a missense DCLRE1C variant. Indistinguishable V segments such as TRBV6-2 and TRBV6-3 were excluded. Most observed TCR sequences were rare, whereas some public TCRs were detected in many donors.

The PCR had 60 Vbeta and 13 Jbeta primers. TCRdb's table, derived via immunoSEQ multiplex PCR, lists solely in-frame clones and lacks some. The sample contains about 130,000 clones, approximately 62% of which appear only once. This CDR3 has 16 amino acids. V was pared by 3 bases and J by 7 bases, with 11 bases of the junction left unmatched. Per the germline V gene, CDR1 is KGHSH and CDR2 is LQKENI. Remarks on this clone: Antigen: not known.

Material: PBMCs. The receptor was derived from a human donor in good health. V gene TRBV18 combines with J gene TRBJ2-2; TRBD1 matches 7 bases. The CDR3 bases are TGTGCCAGCTCACCCGGGACAGAATCCCTCGGCGGGGAGCTGTTTTTT. Its translation: CASSPGTESLGGELFF.